One T cell receptor (beta chain) is described in this entry. These data are taken from a study of blood T cell repertoires in COVID-19. Study-wide context: From T cells, B-cell-depleted T cells, or PBMCs came the material, which was cDNA or gDNA.

V was trimmed by 6 bases and J by 5 bases, leaving 10 bases between them. The CDR3 extends over 12 amino acids. Germline V gene lookup returns CDR1 MNHEY and CDR2 SVGAGI. As processed by the authors: Amplification from reference gene primers served as the basis for estimated nucleated cell counts. Sequencing used immunoSEQ multiplex PCR; TCRdb keeps in-frame clones, though not all of them. V and J calls and clone size come straight from that table; D and trimming were deduced from the DNA. The repertoire holds about 190,000 clones, about 83% seen once, with around 3.1% in the top ten. The sequence came from a woman under 40 who had been exposed to COVID-19. Sequencing used PBMCs or T cells enriched from blood (not recorded which). This sequence joins TRBV6-5 and TRBJ1-2; D is uncertain. CDR3 amino acids: CASSPGEYGYTF. CDR3 in DNA: TGTGCCAGCAGCCCCGGGGAGTATGGCTACACCTTC.